One and the same sample provided the 21 T cell receptor beta chains below, sequenced in a study of T cell responses to AZD1222 COVID-19 vaccine (dated by TCRdb to the early 2020s). Library construction relied on the immunoSEQ multiplex PCR assay. The source is immuneACCESS, and TCRdb retained only in-frame sequences with V and J called. Part of the clones is not carried over; for the studies checked, unresolved V genes explain less than half of this, and the remainder is unexplained. The sample table records 90,000 to 150,000 clones; around nine tenths of these occur just once. In total, the top ten clones hold roughly 8.9% of the sample. The sample's time point label is to be understood as: baseline before first vaccination. This specimen consisted of peripheral blood, obtained on day 0 of AZD1222 vaccination. These receptors were obtained from an adult in good health.

The V call is TRBV21-1, the J call TRBJ1-2; the D segment call TRBD1 is taken from the table without a DNA check. TRBV21-1 is designated a pseudogene. The CDR3 has 12 residues. This CDR3 is CASSTQKYGYTF. CDR3 bases: TGTGCCAGCAGCACTCAGAAGTATGGCTACACCTTC.

Turning to this clone: The junction does not match germline at one end; this may be a read error. The chain is built from TRBV23-1 and TRBJ2-7; D not resolved. Being an ORF, TRBV23-1 has a function that is uncertain. The CDR3 is made up of 15 amino acids. Here the CDR3 DNA reads TGCGCCAGCAATCAAGGGCTCAATAACCCCTACGAGCAGTACTTC. This encodes CASNQGLNNPYEQYF.

V gene TRBV5-4 combines with J gene TRBJ2-1; D not resolved. CDR3 size: 13 residues. Looked up from germline, CDR1 is SGHNT and CDR2 is YYREEE (reference sequence). V lost 0 bases, J lost 9 bases, and 10 bases lay in between. The CDR3 loop reads CASSLAARSEQFF. The CDR3 DNA is TGTGCCAGCAGCTTGGCCGCGAGGAGTGAGCAGTTCTTC.

This chain's CDR3 is CASSDLSYTQYF. The DNA for the CDR3 is TGTGCCAGCAGCGATTTATCCTATACGCAGTATTTT. The chain combines TRBV5-6 with TRBJ2-3; D call uncertain. The CDR3 extends over 12 amino acids. Germline assignment: CDR1 SGHDT and CDR2 YYEEEE. V dropped 4 bases and J dropped 7 bases, with 10 bases sitting between them.

J is TRBJ2-1 and V is TRBV11-2; TRBD2 matches 9 bases. CDR3 length: 18 residues. The V segment lost 3 bases and the J segment 4 bases; nucleotides outside the gene matches: 13. The germline CDR1 and CDR2 sequences are SGHAT and FQNNGV. CDR3 residues: CASSFDYRLRGGYNEQFF. For the CDR3, the DNA is TGTGCCAGCAGCTTCGACTATCGTTTGCGGGGGGGTTACAATGAGCAGTTCTTC.

The chain carries TRBV24-1 and TRBJ2-1; 9 bases match TRBD2. This CDR3 is 13 amino acids long. J was trimmed by 7 bases and V by 9 bases; bases with no gene match: 6. CDR1 is KGHDR, CDR2 SFDVKD, per germline. CDR3 loop: CATEAGGRNEQFF. The CDR3 DNA sequence: TGTGCCACCGAGGCGGGAGGGAGGAATGAGCAGTTCTTC.

As DNA, the CDR3 is TGTGCCTGGAGTGGGGGTATCAATCAGCCCCAGCATTTT. Protein sequence: CAWSGGINQPQHF. V is TRBV30 and J is TRBJ1-5; D is ambiguous. The V end lost 1 base, the J end lost 3 bases, and 7 bases lay between the germline ends. This CDR3 is built from 13 residues. Germline values: CDR1 GTSNPN, CDR2 SVGIG (reference sequence).

The chain couples TRBV5-4 to TRBJ2-7; D assignment may be TRBD1 or TRBD2 (5 bases each). The CDR3 contains 14 residues. V was pared by 0 bases and J by 5 bases, with 12 bases between. CDR1 is SGHNT, CDR2 YYREEE, per germline (reference sequence). The CDR3, as DNA: TGTGCCAGCAGCTTGGGGGGACCGGGGAACGAGCAGTACTTC. It translates to CASSLGGPGNEQYF.

There are a few counts of this clone. The chain employs TRBV2 and TRBJ1-5; TRBD1 is a possible D gene (5 bases). Germline V gene data show CDR1 as SNHLY and CDR2 as FYNNEI. CDR3 length: 13 residues. Deletions cut 5 bases from V and 6 bases from J, with 11 bases between. The CDR3 protein is CASSPGGTQPQHF. CDR3 in DNA: TGTGCCAGCAGTCCTGGGGGGACTCAGCCCCAGCATTTT.

This clone was recorded only once. The gene calls are TRBV7-9 and TRBJ2-1; 12 nucleotides agree with TRBD2. Trimming cost V 5 bases and J 7 bases; bases outside gene matches: 6. The germline V gene has CDR1 SEHNR and CDR2 FQNEAQ (reference sequence). This CDR3 region has 15 residues. The CDR3 nucleotides are TGTGCCAGCAGCCTTGTGGGACTAGCGGGTAATGAGCAGTTCTTC. Its protein is CASSLVGLAGNEQFF.

This clone has just a few counts. This chain connects TRBV6-4 to TRBJ2-2, with a tentative D call TRBD2 (7 bases). Germline V CDR1 and CDR2: MRHNA, SNTAGT. The CDR3 totals 18 residues. The V end lost 2 bases, the J end lost 6 bases, and 22 bases lay between the germline ends. CDR3: CASSDPDLPGGPPGELFF. DNA of the CDR3: TGTGCCAGCAGTGACCCCGACCTGCCGGGGGGCCCCCCCGGGGAGCTGTTTTTT.

Only one count was recorded for this clone. V and J are TRBV9 and TRBJ1-1; D unresolved. The CDR3 is made up of 14 amino acids. The ends were cut back, 0 bases at V and 1 base at J, with 7 bases in the middle. Germline CDR1 and CDR2: SGDLS and YYNGEE. CDR3 loop: CASSVGGSNTEAFF. DNA for the CDR3: TGTGCCAGCAGCGTAGGGGGATCGAACACTGAAGCTTTCTTT.

This rearrangement joins TRBV9 to TRBJ1-2; D is unresolved. The CDR3 runs 12 residues. V was trimmed by 3 bases and J by 3 bases, leaving 6 bases between them. The germline gives CDR1 SGDLS, CDR2 YYNGEE. DNA for the CDR3: TGTGCCAGCAGCGCCCCCCACTATGGCTACACCTTC. It yields the protein CASSAPHYGYTF.

DNA of the CDR3: TGTGCCACCGGGACGAGCACAGATACGCAGTATTTT. It translates to CATGTSTDTQYF. The genes are TRBV2 and TRBJ2-3; D may be TRBD1 or TRBD2 (5 bases each). The germline V gene encodes CDR1 SNHLY and CDR2 FYNNEI. There are 12 residues in the CDR3. The V end lost 10 bases, the J end lost 0 bases, and 8 bases lay between the germline ends.

The chain uses TRBV27 and TRBJ2-1; TRBD1 aligns across 7 bases. The CDR3 covers 14 residues. CDR1 MNHEY and CDR2 SMNVEV come from the germline V gene (reference sequence). The V and J ends lost 5 bases and 10 bases, in that order; junction bases with no gene match: 11. The CDR3 region is CASSPKIGTAEQFF. The CDR3 bases are TGTGCCAGCAGTCCAAAGATCGGGACAGCCGAGCAGTTCTTC.

The genes are TRBV28 and TRBJ1-4; D gene uncertain. From germline, CDR1 is MDHEN and CDR2 SYDVKM. Trimming took 10 bases from V and 5 from J, leaving 17 bases between them. The CDR3 is 14 residues long. CDR3 coding DNA: TGTGCCATCTCAACGGAACTTATGAATGAAAAACTGTTTTTT. This encodes CAISTELMNEKLFF. Supplemented by reference TRBV28 and TRBJ1-4, the full variable domain reads DVKVTQSSRYLVKRTGEKVFLECVQDMDHENMFWYRQDPGLGLRLIYFSYDVKMKEKGDIPEGYSVSREKKERFSLILESASTNQTSMYLCAISTELMNEKLFFGSGTQLSVL.

This sequence joins TRBV6-5 and TRBJ2-7; 12 bases map to TRBD1. Unmatched junction bases numbered 3, after V lost 2 bases and J lost 4 bases. The CDR3 spans 15 residues. Germline V CDR1 and CDR2: MNHEY, SVGAGI. The CDR3 here is CASSYRDRGQYEQYF. CDR3 coding DNA: TGTGCCAGCAGTTACCGGGACAGGGGGCAATACGAGCAGTACTTC.

The CDR3 loop reads CASSLPENYGYTF. The CDR3 nucleotides read TGTGCCAGCAGCCTCCCCGAAAACTATGGCTACACCTTC. J is TRBJ1-2 and V is TRBV4-2; D remains unclear. The germline V gene encodes CDR1 LGHNA and CDR2 YNFKEQ. There are 13 residues in the CDR3. The ends were cut back, 4 bases at V and 2 bases at J, with 8 bases in the middle.

The chain is built from TRBV25-1 and TRBJ2-7, with TRBD1 matching over 9 bases. The V segment lost 8 bases and the J segment 2 bases; nucleotides outside the gene matches: 4. Germline loops: CDR1 MGHDK, CDR2 SYGVNS. The CDR3 is 13 residues long. Here the CDR3 DNA reads TGTGCCAGCGGCCGGGACAGGGCCTACGAGCAGTACTTC. It specifies CASGRDRAYEQYF.

This rearrangement joins TRBV10-1 to TRBJ2-1; either TRBD1 or TRBD2 may supply D (5 bases each). Germline V gene sequence: CDR1 WNHNN, CDR2 SYGVQD (reference sequence). V was pared by 7 bases and J by 6 bases, with 13 bases between. CDR3 length: 13 residues. CDR3 in DNA: TGCGCCAGCAACCGGGGCCCGGGCAATGAGCAGTTCTTC. It translates to CASNRGPGNEQFF.

The chain uses TRBV2 and TRBJ2-2; D gene ambiguous. CDR1 is SNHLY, CDR2 FYNNEI, per germline. Deletions cut 3 bases from V and 0 bases from J, with 8 bases between. The CDR3 has 15 amino acids. The CDR3 here is CASSEVRTNTGELFF. DNA of the CDR3: TGTGCCAGCAGTGAGGTTCGAACGAACACCGGGGAGCTGTTTTTT.